This T cell receptor beta chain was documented in a study of CD8 T cells in Susac syndrome. Sequencing of TCR beta covered CD8+ and CD4+ T cells obtained from blood. RNA amounts of roughly 0.5 to 1 ug underwent reverse transcription with random hexamers. TCRdb processed the immunoSEQ multiplex PCR reads anew with MiXCR; each CDR3 protein has one entry. The sample contains approximately 160,000 distinct CDR3 sequences, approximately 94% of which appear only once. Between the trimmed V and J ends, which lost 4 bases and 12 bases, there was a span of 13 bases. The CDR3 spans 12 residues. In germline, CDR1 is SGHAT, CDR2 FQDESV (reference sequence).

The rearrangement links TRBV11-1 to TRBJ2-1; perhaps D is TRBD1 or TRBD2 (6 bases each). Sequenced input: CD4+ T cells from PBMCs. The clonotype was recovered from a human donor with multiple sclerosis. CDR3 sequence: CASSYEGGRQFF. The CDR3 DNA reads TGTGCCAGCAGCTACGAGGGGGGACGGCAGTTCTTC.